The 25 T cell receptor beta chains below come from one sample, sequenced in a study of blood T cell repertoires in COVID-19. Generated by immunoSEQ multiplex PCR, the TCRdb table keeps only in-frame clones and is missing some. The sample consists of 300,000 to 450,000 clones, approximately 86% of them appearing once. What was sequenced was peripheral blood. The receptors were gathered from a human donor in a cohort sampled during active COVID-19.

The chain employs TRBV11-2 and TRBJ2-1; the match to TRBD2 covers 7 bases. The V and J ends lost 8 bases and 9 bases, in that order; junction bases with no gene match: 13. In germline, CDR1 is SGHAT, CDR2 FQNNGV. This CDR3 comprises 14 residues. Written as DNA, the CDR3 is TGTGCCAGCCGACCTGGCGGGAGATCGAGTGAGCAGTTCTTC. Its translation is CASRPGGRSSEQFF. Full variable domain (rest looked up from reference TRBV11-2 and TRBJ2-1): EAGVAQSPRYKIIEKRQSVAFWCNPISGHATLYWYQQILGQGPKLLIQFQNNGVVDDSQLPKDRFSAERLKGVDSTLKIQPAKLEDSAVYLCASRPGGRSSEQFFGPGTRLTVL.

This CDR3 reads CASSLANTGVSAFF. CDR3 sequence (DNA): TGTGCCAGCAGCTTAGCGAACACAGGCGTTTCAGCTTTCTTT. The gene calls are TRBV7-2 and TRBJ1-1, with a weak D call TRBD1 (5 bases). In germline, CDR1 is SGHTA, CDR2 FQGNSA. CDR3 length: 14 residues. Between the trimmed V and J ends, which lost 0 bases and 10 bases, there was a span of 15 bases.

The V and J genes are TRBV9 and TRBJ1-1; 10 bases match TRBD1. This CDR3 has 19 amino acids. The J segment lost 1 base and the V segment lost 0 bases, leaving 12 bases of the junction unmatched. Per the germline V gene, CDR1 is SGDLS and CDR2 is YYNGEE. The CDR3 DNA reads TGTGCCAGCAGCGTAGAGGGGGGGACAGGGGAGATAGCGAACACTGAAGCTTTCTTT. It codes for CASSVEGGTGEIANTEAFF.

The chain joins TRBV12-3 or TRBV12-4 to TRBJ2-7, with D tentatively TRBD1 (6 bases). There are 13 residues in the CDR3. The V end lost 6 bases, the J end lost 7 bases, and 16 bases lay between the germline ends. The CDR3 DNA reads TGTGCCAGCAGACTGGCAGGGGCGCCTGAGCAGTACTTC. Its translation is CASRLAGAPEQYF.

The V and J genes are TRBV9 and TRBJ2-7; TRBD2 agrees at 8 bases. Per the germline V gene, CDR1 is SGDLS and CDR2 is YYNGEE. The CDR3 has 15 amino acids. Losses at the gene ends were 1 base for V and 1 base for J; bases not matched to a gene: 4. Here the CDR3 reads CASSVLAGYSYEQYF. CDR3 nucleotide sequence: TGTGCCAGCAGCGTACTAGCGGGCTATTCCTACGAGCAGTACTTC.

The chain employs TRBV27 and TRBJ2-7; 7 bases are a match to TRBD2. V shed 5 bases and J 5 bases; nucleotides not matched to a gene: 9. The CDR3 runs 14 residues. Germline lookup yields CDR1 MNHEY and CDR2 SMNVEV (reference sequence). The CDR3 spells CASSPLGRVHEQYF. In DNA form, the CDR3 reads TGTGCCAGCAGTCCCCTGGGGAGGGTCCACGAGCAGTACTTC.

The J gene is TRBJ2-2, the V gene TRBV30; 7 nucleotides align to TRBD1. V was clipped by 0 bases and J by 3 bases; unmatched bases: 1. CDR3 size: 14 residues. CDR1 is GTSNPN and CDR2 is SVGIG in the germline V gene (reference sequence). For the CDR3, the DNA is TGTGCCTGGAGTGTTCAGGGGGACACCGGGGAGCTGTTTTTT. This sequence encodes CAWSVQGDTGELFF. Based on the CDR3 plus reference TRBV30 and TRBJ2-2, the full variable domain is SQTIHQWPATLVQPVGSPLSLECTVEGTSNPNLYWYRQAAGRGLQLLFYSVGIGQISSEVPQNLSASRPQDRQFILSSKKLLLSDSGFYLCAWSVQGDTGELFFGEGSRLTVL.

This chain links TRBV6-5 with TRBJ1-1, with no clear D. Germline lookup yields CDR1 MNHEY and CDR2 SVGAGI. V lost 6 bases, J lost 4 bases, and 12 bases lay in between. The CDR3 consists of 13 residues. CDR3 sequence (DNA): TGTGCCAGCAGGCCTACTGGAGCCACTGAAGCTTTCTTT. Its translation: CASRPTGATEAFF.

The chain couples TRBV27 to TRBJ2-7; 9 nucleotides agree with TRBD1. After removal of 6 bases from V and 3 bases from J, the junction contained 6 bases not matched to a gene. Looked up from germline, CDR1 is MNHEY and CDR2 is SMNVEV (reference sequence). The CDR3 spans 14 residues. The CDR3 nucleotides read TGTGCCAGCAGCCCGGGACAGGGAGGCTACGAGCAGTACTTC. Residues: CASSPGQGGYEQYF.

The V call is TRBV6-5, the J call TRBJ1-4, with 8 bases aligning to TRBD1. The ends lost 6 bases at V and 6 bases at J; junction bases unmatched: 6. Germline V gene data show CDR1 as MNHEY and CDR2 as SVGAGI. CDR3 length equals 14 residues. Here the CDR3 reads CASREGQDHEKLFF. The CDR3 region has the DNA TGTGCCAGCAGAGAGGGACAGGACCATGAAAAACTGTTTTTT.

The J gene is TRBJ2-7, the V gene TRBV5-1, with TRBD2 matching over 13 bases. The J segment lost 1 base and the V segment lost 5 bases, leaving 3 bases of the junction unmatched. The CDR3 consists of 15 residues. In germline, CDR1 is SGHRS, CDR2 YFSETQ. CDR3 nucleotide sequence: TGCGCCAGCAGGCTGACTAGCGGGGGGTCCTACGAGCAGTACTTC. Translated, it gives CASRLTSGGSYEQYF.

The chain links TRBV5-6 to TRBJ1-6, with TRBD1 matching over 7 bases. V dropped 5 bases and J dropped 9; count of bases not matched to a gene: 11. Germline V gene sequence: CDR1 SGHDT, CDR2 YYEEEE. The CDR3 contains 15 residues. The CDR3 spells CASSRRQGIGSPLHF. CDR3 nucleotide sequence: TGTGCCAGCAGTCGGAGACAGGGAATCGGTTCACCCCTCCACTTT. The full variable domain, completed using reference TRBV5-6 and TRBJ1-6, is DAGVTQSPTHLIKTRGQQVTLRCSPKSGHDTVSWYQQALGQGPQFIFQYYEEEERQRGNFPDRFSGHQFPNYSSELNVNALLLGDSALYLCASSRRQGIGSPLHFGNGTRLTVT.

This clone was found once. The V and J genes are TRBV5-1 and TRBJ2-5; tentative D call: TRBD1 (6 bases). CDR1 is SGHRS, CDR2 YFSETQ, per germline. V dropped 2 bases and J dropped 5 bases, with 19 bases sitting between them. This CDR3 is 16 amino acids long. CDR3 DNA sequence: TGCGCCAGCAGCTTACAGGGTACGACTGTCTGGGAGACCCAGTACTTC. Translation gives CASSLQGTTVWETQYF.

The V call is TRBV5-5, the J call TRBJ2-7; TRBD1 is a possible D gene (6 bases). Germline loops: CDR1 SGHKS, CDR2 YYEKEE (reference sequence). V was trimmed by 3 bases and J by 4 bases, leaving 14 bases between them. The length of the CDR3 is 14 residues. The CDR3 DNA is TGTGCCAGCAGCTCCATACCACAGGGATACGAGCAGTACTTC. It encodes CASSSIPQGYEQYF.

The rearrangement links TRBV6-1 to TRBJ1-2, with 8 bases lining up with TRBD1. V lost 2 bases, J lost 4 bases, and 6 bases stayed unmatched. CDR1 and CDR2 (germline): MNHNS, SASEGT. This CDR3 has 15 residues. This CDR3 reads CASSESQGARYGYTF. CDR3 DNA: TGTGCCAGCAGTGAAAGCCAGGGGGCGCGCTATGGCTACACCTTC.

The V call is TRBV12-3 or TRBV12-4, the J call TRBJ2-1; perhaps TRBD1 as D (5 bases). V was clipped by 7 bases and J by 10 bases, with 14 bases between them. The CDR3 sequence is 12 residues long. The CDR3 is CASTKDRKEQFF. The CDR3 DNA reads as TGTGCCAGCACTAAAGACAGAAAAGAGCAGTTCTTC.

The chain combines TRBV6-5 with TRBJ2-5; the D gene is possibly TRBD2 (6 bases). V lost 5 bases and J lost 5, with 15 bases in between. The germline V gene has CDR1 MNHEY and CDR2 SVGAGI. The CDR3 runs to 14 residues. The CDR3, as DNA: TGTGCCAGCAGTCGGACTCACCGGGGGGAGACCCAGTACTTC. It is translated as CASSRTHRGETQYF.

J is TRBJ2-5 and V is TRBV19; maybe TRBD2 (6 bases). V was clipped by 3 bases and J by 4 bases, with 18 bases between them. CDR1 and CDR2 from the germline V gene are LNHDA and SQIVND (reference sequence). This CDR3 has 16 amino acids. CDR3 bases: TGTGCCAGTAGTATTAACCGGGACTCTGACGGAGAGACCCAGTACTTC. This sequence encodes CASSINRDSDGETQYF.

This chain connects TRBV30 to TRBJ1-6; unclear D gene. Deletions cut 2 bases from V and 7 bases from J, with 9 bases between. Germline assignment: CDR1 GTSNPN and CDR2 SVGIG (reference sequence). The CDR3 is 13 residues long. CDR3 DNA sequence: TGTGCCTGGAGTTTTCCTCAGAATTCACCCCTCCACTTT. Residues: CAWSFPQNSPLHF.

The chain is built from TRBV4-1 and TRBJ2-3; 9 bases are a match to TRBD2. V shed 4 bases and J 4 bases; nucleotides not matched to a gene: 12. Germline CDR1 and CDR2: MGHRA and YSYEKL. This CDR3 comprises 17 residues. CDR3 loop: CASSPKGSSGGPDTQYF. The DNA for the CDR3 is TGCGCCAGCAGCCCGAAGGGTAGTAGCGGGGGTCCAGATACGCAGTATTTT.

The chain uses TRBV3-1 (or the pseudogene TRBV3-2) and TRBJ1-5; 9 bases are a match to TRBD1. CDR3 length: 14 residues. Per germline, CDR1 LGHDT and CDR2 YNNKEL (reference sequence). The J segment lost 8 bases and the V segment lost 4 bases, leaving 6 bases of the junction unmatched. The CDR3 loop reads CASSLQGAQKPQHF. The CDR3 DNA is TGTGCCAGCAGCCTACAGGGGGCTCAAAAGCCCCAGCATTTT.

The V call is TRBV27, the J call TRBJ2-7, with D perhaps matching TRBD2 (7 bases). The germline V and J ends were trimmed by 1 base and 6 bases, with 31 bases remaining between them. The germline gives CDR1 MNHEY, CDR2 SMNVEV (reference sequence). The CDR3 runs to 20 residues. CDR3 in DNA: TGTGCCAGCAGTTTATTATTCTGGGGGGGCGCGGGATTTCTTACGGGCGAGCAGTACTTC. Protein: CASSLLFWGGAGFLTGEQYF.

The sample holds one count of this clone. The chain carries TRBV2 and TRBJ2-1; 9 bases are a match to TRBD2. V lost 7 bases, J lost 6 bases, and 7 bases stayed unmatched. Looked up from germline, CDR1 is SNHLY and CDR2 is FYNNEI. The CDR3 is 14 residues long. The CDR3 region has the DNA TGTGCCAGCACTACTAGCGGGCTTATCAATGAGCAGTTCTTC. Amino acid sequence: CASTTSGLINEQFF.

The V gene is TRBV10-3, the J gene TRBJ2-7, with a tentative D call TRBD2 (6 bases). Germline V gives CDR1 ENHRY, CDR2 SYGVKD. The CDR3 totals 15 residues. Trimming left V 8 bases short and J 2 bases short, with 19 bases between. The CDR3 loop is CAIGLSSGTPYEQYF. CDR3 coding DNA: TGTGCCATCGGACTAAGTTCCGGGACCCCCTACGAGCAGTACTTC.

The chain carries TRBV28 and TRBJ2-7, with TRBD1 as a possible D gene (5 bases). CDR1 is MDHEN and CDR2 is SYDVKM in the germline V gene. V was pared by 3 bases and J by 0 bases, with 12 bases between. This CDR3 is built from 15 residues. The CDR3 spells CASSFPRQSSYEQYF. In nucleotides, the CDR3 is TGTGCCAGCAGTTTCCCCAGACAGAGCTCCTACGAGCAGTACTTC.